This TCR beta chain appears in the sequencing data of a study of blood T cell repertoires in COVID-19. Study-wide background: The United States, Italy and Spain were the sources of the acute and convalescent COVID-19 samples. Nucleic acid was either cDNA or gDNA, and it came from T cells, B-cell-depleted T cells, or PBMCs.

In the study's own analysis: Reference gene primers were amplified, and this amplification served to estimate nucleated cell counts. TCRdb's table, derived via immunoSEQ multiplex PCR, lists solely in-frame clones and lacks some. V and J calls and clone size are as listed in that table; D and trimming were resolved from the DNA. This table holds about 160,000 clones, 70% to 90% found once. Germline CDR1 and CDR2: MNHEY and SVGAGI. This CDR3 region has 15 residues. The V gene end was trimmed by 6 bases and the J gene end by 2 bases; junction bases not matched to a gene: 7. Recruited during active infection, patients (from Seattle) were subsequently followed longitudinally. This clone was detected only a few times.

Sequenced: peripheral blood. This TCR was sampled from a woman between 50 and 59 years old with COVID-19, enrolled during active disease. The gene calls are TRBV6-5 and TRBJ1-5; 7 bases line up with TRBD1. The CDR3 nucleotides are TGTGCCAGCAGGTCTCTAACAGGGGGCAATCAGCCCCAGCATTTT. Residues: CASRSLTGGNQPQHF.